These 18 T cell receptor beta chains share one sample of origin, sequenced in a study of cytomegalovirus exposure and HLA in healthy donors. Primers for the PCR totalled 60 Vbeta and 13 Jbeta. Profiled with immunoSEQ multiplex PCR; TCRdb holds only in-frame clones, not every one. The profile shows about 160,000 clones, roughly 80% of them singletons. Input material: PBMCs. Every receptor here comes from a man over 45 in good health and CMV-seropositive.

CDR3 loop: CASSPEGGRQPQHF. For the CDR3, the DNA is TGTGCCAGCAGCCCGGAAGGGGGCAGGCAGCCCCAGCATTTT. This chain uses TRBV6-6 with TRBJ1-5; 7 nucleotides line up with TRBD1. After removal of 6 bases from V and 7 bases from J, the junction contained 9 bases not matched to a gene. Looked up from germline, CDR1 is MNHNY and CDR2 is SVGAGI (reference sequence). The CDR3 is made up of 14 amino acids.

The chain links TRBV13 to TRBJ2-5; TRBD2 matches at 7 bases. The CDR3 totals 15 residues. Germline V gives CDR1 PRHDT, CDR2 FYEKMQ (reference sequence). J gave up 1 base and V 5 bases, and 7 bases lay outside the gene matches. CDR3 amino acids: CASSPERGRQETQYF. For the CDR3, the DNA is TGTGCCAGCAGCCCCGAGCGGGGTCGCCAAGAGACCCAGTACTTC.

This sequence joins TRBV5-1 and TRBJ1-4; 7 nucleotides agree with TRBD1. The trim removed 2 bases at V and 3 bases at J, leaving 7 bases unmatched. The CDR3 runs to 16 residues. The germline V gene has CDR1 SGHRS and CDR2 YFSETQ. The CDR3 nucleotides are TGCGCCAGCAGCTTTACTCCGGGACAGTCTAATGAAAAACTGTTTTTT. This translates into CASSFTPGQSNEKLFF.

The chain carries TRBV21-1 and TRBJ1-1; TRBD1 reflects the table's D call only, with no check against the DNA. TRBV21-1 is noted as a pseudogene. The CDR3 runs 14 residues. The chain's CDR3 is CASDAGTANTEAFF. The CDR3, as DNA: TGTGCCAGCGATGCTGGGACAGCGAACACTGAAGCTTTCTTT.

The CDR3 DNA reads as TGTGCCAGCAGCTTAGGCGCCGGGAGGGTTCGAGCCTACGAGCAGTACTTC. It specifies CASSLGAGRVRAYEQYF. The V and J genes are TRBV7-2 and TRBJ2-7; 8 nucleotides match TRBD2. The CDR3 is 17 residues long. Trimming took 1 base from V and 2 from J; bases not matched to a gene: 10. Per germline, CDR1 SGHTA and CDR2 FQGNSA.

The chain is built from TRBV11-2 and TRBJ1-2, with 7 bases lining up with TRBD1. The germline V gene has CDR1 SGHAT and CDR2 FQNNGV. The CDR3 loop spans 17 amino acids. V was pared by 1 base and J by 0 bases, with 8 bases of the junction left unmatched. The CDR3 here is CASSLGRGRGTNYGYTF. CDR3 nucleotides: TGTGCCAGCAGCTTAGGGCGGGGCAGGGGGACTAACTATGGCTACACCTTC.

The rearrangement links TRBV18 to TRBJ1-4; tentatively, D is TRBD1 (6 bases). V was clipped by 3 bases and J by 3 bases, with 8 bases between them. The CDR3 is 14 residues long. Germline values: CDR1 KGHSH, CDR2 LQKENI. DNA for the CDR3: TGTGCCAGCTCACCGGGGGCGTCTAATGAAAAACTGTTTTTT. This gives the protein CASSPGASNEKLFF.

The chain combines TRBV9 with TRBJ1-1; 10 bases are shared with TRBD1. V lost 4 bases to trimming and J lost 3 bases; unmatched junction nucleotides: 6. Germline-derived CDR1 and CDR2 are SGDLS and YYNGEE. This CDR3 is built from 15 residues. The CDR3 nucleotides are TGTGCCAGCAGCCCCAGACAGGGGGCGGACACTGAAGCTTTCTTT. This encodes CASSPRQGADTEAFF.

The J gene is TRBJ2-5, the V gene TRBV2, with 8 nucleotides matching TRBD2. The germline V gene encodes CDR1 SNHLY and CDR2 FYNNEI. The trim removed 6 bases at V and 5 bases at J, leaving 5 bases unmatched. The CDR3 has 13 amino acids. Here the CDR3 DNA reads TGTGCCAGCAGACTAGCGGTTGGGGAGACCCAGTACTTC. It is translated as CASRLAVGETQYF.

This sequence joins TRBV5-6 and TRBJ2-1, with a tentative D call TRBD2 (5 bases). There are 14 residues in the CDR3. In germline, CDR1 is SGHDT, CDR2 YYEEEE. The germline V and J ends were trimmed by 2 bases and 0 bases, with 6 bases remaining between them. The CDR3 DNA follows: TGTGCCAGCAGCTTTAGCGTCTCCTACAATGAGCAGTTCTTC. Its protein is CASSFSVSYNEQFF.

Only one count was recorded for this clone. The V call is TRBV28, the J call TRBJ1-2; D possibly corresponds to TRBD1 (6 bases). This CDR3 spans 15 amino acids. V was trimmed by 1 base and J by 2 bases, leaving 11 bases between them. From germline, CDR1 is MDHEN and CDR2 SYDVKM. The CDR3 sequence is CASSLYTGKNYGYTF. The CDR3 DNA reads as TGTGCCAGCAGTTTATACACAGGGAAGAACTATGGCTACACCTTC.

The chain employs TRBV15 and TRBJ2-1; D possibly corresponds to TRBD2 (6 bases). V shed 3 bases and J shed 10 bases, with 16 bases lying between them. Looked up from germline, CDR1 is LNHNV and CDR2 is YYDKDF (reference sequence). The CDR3 is 14 residues long. The CDR3 is CATSRREPGDEQFF. The DNA of the CDR3 is TGTGCCACCAGCAGGAGAGAACCGGGAGACGAGCAGTTCTTC.

Only one count was recorded for this clone. J is TRBJ1-5 and V is TRBV4-2; 10 bases match TRBD1. Germline CDR1 reads LGHNA; CDR2 reads YNFKEQ. Trimming took 1 base from V and 2 from J; bases not matched to a gene: 5. CDR3 length equals 17 residues. The chain's CDR3 is CASSQGQGAGGNQPQHF. CDR3 in DNA: TGTGCCAGCAGCCAAGGACAGGGGGCGGGCGGCAATCAGCCCCAGCATTTT.

The chain is built from TRBV7-3 and TRBJ2-1, with 11 bases fitting TRBD2. The germline V gene has CDR1 SGHTA and CDR2 FQGTGA. V trimming: 3 bases; J trimming: 2 bases; junction bases outside the gene matches: 0. This CDR3 spans 15 amino acids. This CDR3 reads CASSFSGGAYNEQFF. The CDR3 DNA reads TGTGCCAGCAGCTTTAGCGGGGGGGCCTACAATGAGCAGTTCTTC.

This chain connects TRBV4-2 to TRBJ2-1, with a possible D match to TRBD1 (6 bases). Trimming pared 1 base from V and 10 bases from J, leaving 17 bases between. This CDR3 has 15 residues. Germline-derived CDR1 and CDR2 are LGHNA and YNFKEQ. The CDR3 nucleotides read TGTGCCAGCAGCCAAGTCGGGACACCCTCGGGAGAGCAGTTCTTC. It encodes CASSQVGTPSGEQFF.

CDR3 in amino acids: CASTRTGLAGSGYEQYF. DNA of the CDR3: TGTGCCAGTACCCGGACGGGACTAGCGGGGAGCGGCTACGAGCAGTACTTC. The chain carries TRBV19 and TRBJ2-7; TRBD2 aligns across 13 bases. V lost 7 bases, J lost 3 bases, and 12 bases stayed unmatched. Germline V gene lookup returns CDR1 LNHDA and CDR2 SQIVND (reference sequence). The CDR3 has 17 amino acids.

The chain combines TRBV7-3 with TRBJ1-6; D remains ambiguous. The V end was cut by 4 bases, the J end by 7 bases, with 8 bases between. Germline loops: CDR1 SGHTA, CDR2 FQGTGA. CDR3 length equals 13 residues. CDR3 nucleotides: TGTGCCAGCAGCTCCGACACAAATTCACCCCTCCACTTT. Translated, it gives CASSSDTNSPLHF.

The J gene is TRBJ2-7, the V gene TRBV6-5; possible D gene TRBD1, 6 bases. The CDR3 has 14 amino acids. The V gene's germline CDR1 is MNHEY and CDR2 SVGAGI. V lost 7 bases and J 4 bases, leaving 17 bases between the germline ends. Here the CDR3 DNA reads TGTGCCAGCAAGTTACAGGGCACGGGGTACGAGCAGTACTTC. Translating gives CASKLQGTGYEQYF.